This passage covers 5 T cell receptor beta chains from one sample sequenced in a study of graft-versus-host responses after intestinal transplantation. Their antigens are not known. The assay was immunoSEQ multiplex PCR, and TCRdb's table has in-frame clones only and misses some. The sample has 88,000 or so clones; almost 90% are singletons. Sequencing was performed on unstimulated CD4+ T cells sorted from spleen or lymph node cells, taken before intestinal transplant. Receptor source: a human donor who received an intestinal transplant.

The chain employs TRBV10-3 and TRBJ1-5; D is unclear. The CDR3 has 14 amino acids. V gave up 3 bases and J gave up 2 bases, with 8 bases separating them. CDR1 and CDR2 from the germline V gene are ENHRY and SYGVKD. The CDR3 DNA reads as TGTGCCATCAGTGACGGTCGGGGCAATCAGCCCCAGCATTTT. It is translated as CAISDGRGNQPQHF.

This sequence joins TRBV5-1 and TRBJ2-4, with TRBD2 matching 11 bases. The junction had 3 bases not matched to a gene; V was cut back by 7 bases and J by 9 bases. The CDR3 has 12 amino acids. The germline gives CDR1 SGHRS, CDR2 YFSETQ. CDR3 loop: CASGTSGGIQYF. The CDR3 bases are TGCGCCAGCGGTACTAGCGGGGGCATTCAGTACTTC.

V is TRBV9 and J is TRBJ2-1; 7 nucleotides agree with TRBD1. Per the germline V gene, CDR1 is SGDLS and CDR2 is YYNGEE. The V segment lost 0 bases and the J segment 8 bases; nucleotides outside the gene matches: 8. The CDR3 has 15 residues. The CDR3 DNA sequence: TGTGCCAGCAGCGTAGCTGGGGACAGTGTCGATGAGCAGTTCTTC. Its translation: CASSVAGDSVDEQFF.

This clone appeared a single time. This chain connects TRBV6-4 to TRBJ2-7, with D unclear. Germline V gene data show CDR1 as MRHNA and CDR2 as SNTAGT. The CDR3 spans 13 residues. The V and J ends lost 8 bases and 7 bases respectively, with 18 bases between them. This CDR3 is CASGGANLREQYF. The CDR3 bases are TGTGCCAGCGGTGGTGCCAACCTGAGGGAGCAGTACTTC.

This chain connects TRBV11-2 to TRBJ1-2; TRBD1 matches 8 bases. The V gene end was trimmed by 0 bases and the J gene end by 7 bases; junction bases not matched to a gene: 4. The CDR3 is 14 residues long. In germline, CDR1 is SGHAT, CDR2 FQNNGV. The CDR3 loop is CASSLDPQGVGYTF. The CDR3 DNA follows: TGTGCCAGCAGCTTAGACCCACAGGGGGTTGGCTACACCTTC.